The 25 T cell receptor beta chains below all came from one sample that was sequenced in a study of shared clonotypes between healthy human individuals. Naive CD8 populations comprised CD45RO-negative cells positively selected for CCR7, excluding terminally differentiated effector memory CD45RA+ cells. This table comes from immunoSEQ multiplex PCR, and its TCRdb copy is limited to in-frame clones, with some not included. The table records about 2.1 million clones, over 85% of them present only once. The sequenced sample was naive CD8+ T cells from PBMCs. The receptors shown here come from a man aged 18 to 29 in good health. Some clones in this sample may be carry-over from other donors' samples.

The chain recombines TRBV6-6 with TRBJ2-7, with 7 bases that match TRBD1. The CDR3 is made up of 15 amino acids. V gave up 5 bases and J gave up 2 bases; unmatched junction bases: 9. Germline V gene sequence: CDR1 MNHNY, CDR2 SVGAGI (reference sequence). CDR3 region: CASSPGTAQAYEQYF. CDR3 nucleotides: TGTGCCAGCAGTCCTGGGACAGCCCAAGCCTACGAGCAGTACTTC.

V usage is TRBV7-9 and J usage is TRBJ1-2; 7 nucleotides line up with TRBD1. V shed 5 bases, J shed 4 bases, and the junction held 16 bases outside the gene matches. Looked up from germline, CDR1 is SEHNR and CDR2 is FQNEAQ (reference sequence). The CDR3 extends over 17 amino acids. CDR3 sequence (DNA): TGTGCCAGCAGCGTCCCAGGGGGGCGAGGTTTAGGCTATGGCTACACCTTC. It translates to CASSVPGGRGLGYGYTF. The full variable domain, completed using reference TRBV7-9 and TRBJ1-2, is DTGVSQNPRHKITKRGQNVTFRCDPISEHNRLYWYRQTLGQGPEFLTYFQNEAQLEKSRLLSDRFSAERPKGSFSTLEIQRTEQGDSAMYLCASSVPGGRGLGYGYTFGSGTRLTVV.

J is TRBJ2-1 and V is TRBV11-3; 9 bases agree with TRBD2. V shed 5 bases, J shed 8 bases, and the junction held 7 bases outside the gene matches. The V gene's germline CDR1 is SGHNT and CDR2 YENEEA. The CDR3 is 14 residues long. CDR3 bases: TGTGCCAGCAGCGCCGGACTAGCGAAAGATGAGCAGTTCTTC. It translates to CASSAGLAKDEQFF.

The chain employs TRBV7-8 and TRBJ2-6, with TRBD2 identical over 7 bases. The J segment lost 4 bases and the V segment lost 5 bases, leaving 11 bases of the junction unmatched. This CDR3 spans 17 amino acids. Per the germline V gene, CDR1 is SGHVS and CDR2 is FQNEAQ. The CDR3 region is CASSTSERGDGANVLTF. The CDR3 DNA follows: TGTGCCAGCAGCACCTCCGAGCGGGGTGACGGGGCCAACGTCCTGACTTTC.

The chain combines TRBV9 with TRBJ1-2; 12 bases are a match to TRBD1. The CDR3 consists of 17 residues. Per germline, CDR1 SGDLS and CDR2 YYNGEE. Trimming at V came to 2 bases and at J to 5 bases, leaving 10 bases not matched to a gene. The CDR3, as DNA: TGTGCCAGCAGCGTTAGGGGGACAGGGGGCTTTGTTTATGGCTACACCTTC. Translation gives CASSVRGTGGFVYGYTF.

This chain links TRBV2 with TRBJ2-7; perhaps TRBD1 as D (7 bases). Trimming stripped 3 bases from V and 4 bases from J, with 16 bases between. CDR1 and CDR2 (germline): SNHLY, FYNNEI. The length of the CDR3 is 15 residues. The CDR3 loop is CASSDPPTGRYEQYF. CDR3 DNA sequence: TGTGCCAGCAGTGATCCGCCGACAGGGAGGTACGAGCAGTACTTC.

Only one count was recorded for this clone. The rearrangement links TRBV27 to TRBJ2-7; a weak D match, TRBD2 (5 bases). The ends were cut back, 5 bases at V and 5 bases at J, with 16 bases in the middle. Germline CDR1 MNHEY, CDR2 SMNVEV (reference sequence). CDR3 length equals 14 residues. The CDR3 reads CASSPPFTRDEQYF. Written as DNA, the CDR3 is TGTGCCAGCAGTCCGCCCTTCACTAGGGACGAGCAGTACTTC.

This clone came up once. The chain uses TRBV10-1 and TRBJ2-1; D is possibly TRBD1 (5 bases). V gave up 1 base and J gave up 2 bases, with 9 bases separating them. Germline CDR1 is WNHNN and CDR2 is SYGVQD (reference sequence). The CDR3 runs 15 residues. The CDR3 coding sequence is TGCGCCAGCAGTGAGTTCAGGGATACCTACAATGAGCAGTTCTTC. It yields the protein CASSEFRDTYNEQFF.

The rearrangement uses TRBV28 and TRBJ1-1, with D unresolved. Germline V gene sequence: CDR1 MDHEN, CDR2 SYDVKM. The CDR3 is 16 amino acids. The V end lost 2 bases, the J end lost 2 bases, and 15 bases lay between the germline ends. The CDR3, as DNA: TGTGCCAGCAGTTTACTATCATTGCAGTTAAACACTGAAGCTTTCTTT. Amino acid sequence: CASSLLSLQLNTEAFF.

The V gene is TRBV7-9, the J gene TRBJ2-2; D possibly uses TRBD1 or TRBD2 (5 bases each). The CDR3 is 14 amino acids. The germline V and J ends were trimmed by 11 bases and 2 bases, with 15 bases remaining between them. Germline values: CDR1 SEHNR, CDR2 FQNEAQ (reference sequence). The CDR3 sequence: CAGWDDDNTGELFF. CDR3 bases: TGTGCCGGCTGGGACGACGATAACACCGGGGAGCTGTTTTTT.

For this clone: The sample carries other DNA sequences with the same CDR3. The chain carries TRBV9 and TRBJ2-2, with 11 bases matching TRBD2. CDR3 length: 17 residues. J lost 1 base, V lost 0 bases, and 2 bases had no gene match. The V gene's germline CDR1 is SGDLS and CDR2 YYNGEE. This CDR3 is CASSVGLAGGNTGELFF. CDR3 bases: TGTGCCAGCAGCGTAGGGCTAGCGGGAGGGAACACCGGGGAGCTGTTTTTT.

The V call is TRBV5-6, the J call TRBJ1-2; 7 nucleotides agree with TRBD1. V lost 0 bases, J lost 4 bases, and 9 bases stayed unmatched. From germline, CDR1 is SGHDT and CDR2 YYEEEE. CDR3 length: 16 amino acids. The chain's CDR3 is CASSLENRGTSYGYTF. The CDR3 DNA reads TGTGCCAGCAGCTTGGAGAACAGGGGAACGAGCTATGGCTACACCTTC.

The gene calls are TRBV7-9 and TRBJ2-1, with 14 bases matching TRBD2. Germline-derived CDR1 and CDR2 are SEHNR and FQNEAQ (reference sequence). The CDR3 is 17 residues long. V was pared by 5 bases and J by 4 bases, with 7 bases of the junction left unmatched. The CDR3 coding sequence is TGTGCCAGCAGCCCCGGACTAGCGGGAGGCCTTTACAATGAGCAGTTCTTC. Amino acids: CASSPGLAGGLYNEQFF. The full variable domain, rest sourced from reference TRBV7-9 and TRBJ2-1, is DTGVSQNPRHKITKRGQNVTFRCDPISEHNRLYWYRQTLGQGPEFLTYFQNEAQLEKSRLLSDRFSAERPKGSFSTLEIQRTEQGDSAMYLCASSPGLAGGLYNEQFFGPGTRLTVL.

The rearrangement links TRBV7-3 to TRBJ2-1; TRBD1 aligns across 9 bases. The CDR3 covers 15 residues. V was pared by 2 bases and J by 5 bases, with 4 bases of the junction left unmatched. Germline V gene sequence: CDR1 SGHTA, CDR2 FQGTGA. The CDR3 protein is CASSLPDRGNNEQFF. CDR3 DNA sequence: TGTGCCAGCAGCTTACCGGACAGGGGAAACAATGAGCAGTTCTTC.

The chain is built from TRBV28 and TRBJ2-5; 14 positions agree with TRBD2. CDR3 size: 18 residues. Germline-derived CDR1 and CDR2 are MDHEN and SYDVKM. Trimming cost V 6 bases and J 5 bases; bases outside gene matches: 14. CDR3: CASRTREGLAGGRETQYF. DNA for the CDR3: TGTGCCAGCAGGACAAGAGAAGGACTAGCGGGAGGTCGGGAGACCCAGTACTTC.

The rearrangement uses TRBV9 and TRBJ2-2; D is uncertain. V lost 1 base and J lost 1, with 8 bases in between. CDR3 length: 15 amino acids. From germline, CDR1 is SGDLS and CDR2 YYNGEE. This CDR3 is CASSVSAGNTGELFF. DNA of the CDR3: TGTGCCAGCAGCGTATCTGCAGGGAACACCGGGGAGCTGTTTTTT.

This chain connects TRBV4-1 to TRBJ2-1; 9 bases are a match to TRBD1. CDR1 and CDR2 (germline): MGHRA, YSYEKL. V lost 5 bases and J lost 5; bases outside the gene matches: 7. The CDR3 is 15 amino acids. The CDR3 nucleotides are TGCGCCAGCAGCTTACAGGGGGCTACCCACAATGAGCAGTTCTTC. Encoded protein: CASSLQGATHNEQFF.

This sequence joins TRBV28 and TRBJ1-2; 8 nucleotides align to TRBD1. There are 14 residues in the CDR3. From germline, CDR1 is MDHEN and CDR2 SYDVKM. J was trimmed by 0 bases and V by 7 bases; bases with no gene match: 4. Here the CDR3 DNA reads TGTGCCAGCACTCTGACAGGGGCTAACTATGGCTACACCTTC. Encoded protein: CASTLTGANYGYTF.

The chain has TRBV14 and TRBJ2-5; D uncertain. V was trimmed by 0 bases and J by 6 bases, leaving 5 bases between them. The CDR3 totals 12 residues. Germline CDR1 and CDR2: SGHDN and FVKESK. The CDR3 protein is CASSQDFKTQYF. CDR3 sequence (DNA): TGTGCCAGCAGCCAAGATTTCAAGACCCAGTACTTC.

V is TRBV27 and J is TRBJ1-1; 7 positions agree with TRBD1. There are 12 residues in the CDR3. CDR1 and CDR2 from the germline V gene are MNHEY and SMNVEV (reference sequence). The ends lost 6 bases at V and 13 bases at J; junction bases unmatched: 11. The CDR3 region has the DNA TGTGCCAGCAGACCGATCAGGGGGTTGGATTTCTTT. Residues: CASRPIRGLDFF.

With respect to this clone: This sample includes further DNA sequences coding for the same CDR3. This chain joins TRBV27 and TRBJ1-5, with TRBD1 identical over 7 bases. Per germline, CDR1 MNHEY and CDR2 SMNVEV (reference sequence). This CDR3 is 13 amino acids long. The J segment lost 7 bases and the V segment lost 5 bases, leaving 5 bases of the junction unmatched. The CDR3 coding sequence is TGTGCCAGCAGTGACAGGGTAGGGCAGCCCCAGCATTTT. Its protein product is CASSDRVGQPQHF.

The CDR3 protein is CASPKGGCNYNEQFF. The DNA for the CDR3 is TGTGCCAGCCCAAAGGGGGGGTGCAACTACAATGAGCAGTTCTTC. V usage is TRBV21-1 and J usage is TRBJ2-1; TRBD2 is the table's D call, not checked against the DNA. TRBV21-1 is shown as a pseudogene. The CDR3 contains 15 residues.

CDR3 in DNA: TGCAGCGTTGAGTCTGGGGAAGAGACCCAGTACTTC. This codes for CSVESGEETQYF. The chain carries TRBV29-1 and TRBJ2-5; no clear D gene. Trimming left V 3 bases short and J 3 bases short, with 8 bases between. The CDR3 runs 12 residues. Per the germline V gene, CDR1 is SQVTM and CDR2 is ANQGSEA.

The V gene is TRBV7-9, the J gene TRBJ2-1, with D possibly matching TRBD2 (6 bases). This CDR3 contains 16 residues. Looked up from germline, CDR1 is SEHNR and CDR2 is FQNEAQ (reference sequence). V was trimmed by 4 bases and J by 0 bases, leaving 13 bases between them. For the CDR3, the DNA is TGTGCCAGCAGCTCACTTCTAGCGCACTCCTACAATGAGCAGTTCTTC. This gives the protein CASSSLLAHSYNEQFF.

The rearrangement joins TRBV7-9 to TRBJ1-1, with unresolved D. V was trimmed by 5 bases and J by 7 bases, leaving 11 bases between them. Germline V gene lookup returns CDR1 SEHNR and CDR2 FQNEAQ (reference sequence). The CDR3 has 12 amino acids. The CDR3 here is CASSRFGIEAFF. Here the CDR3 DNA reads TGTGCCAGCAGCCGGTTCGGGATTGAAGCTTTCTTT.